The clone carrying this TCR beta chain has only a few counts. This specimen comes from a study of T-cell memory formation after mild COVID-19. Each CDR3 protein is one row after TCRdb ran MiXCR on the 5' RACE reads. The repertoire holds 550,000 to 600,000 distinct CDR3 sequences, with about 18% as singletons. Per the germline V gene, CDR1 is SQVTM and CDR2 is ANQGSEA. Trimming took off 4 bases at V and 0 bases at J, with 8 bases between the two ends. The CDR3 is made up of 13 amino acids. This receptor was taken from an adult woman who had mild COVID-19 (a few samples of this study predate the infection). Cell type and time point are not known. This chain connects TRBV29-1 to TRBJ2-3; D not resolved. Sequencing used PBMCs or a T cell subset sorted from them (not recorded which). CDR3: CSVVAQSTDTQYF. The CDR3 DNA reads as TGCAGCGTTGTGGCGCAGAGCACAGATACGCAGTATTTT.